The rows below give T cell receptor beta chains drawn from one sample of a study of vaccination effects on CD4 cells after COVID-19. No antigen is known for these receptors. Profiled with immunoSEQ multiplex PCR; TCRdb holds only in-frame clones, not every one. The data hold 20,000 to 25,000 clones, with more than 60% observed a single time. The sequencing used CD4+ T cells from PBMCs cultured with a peptide pool, collected before COVID-19 vaccination. These receptors were obtained from a human donor who had a prior SARS-CoV-2 infection. CDR3s include the opening cysteine and the closing phenylalanine or tryptophan. A D gene is named only where the DNA matches it firmly. A row's size may be missing; if present it is once, few, many or a size class.

d_call	j_call	clone_size	v_call	cdr3_aa	cdr3_nt
.	TRBJ1-2	.	TRBV6-5	CASTGWGDYGYTF	TGTGCCAGCACCGGGTGGGGGGACTATGGCTACACCTTC
.	TRBJ1-1	.	TRBV6-5	CASKPRADNTEAFF	TGTGCCAGCAAGCCCAGGGCGGATAACACTGAAGCTTTCTTT
TRBD2	TRBJ2-3	.	TRBV9	CASSAGLAGVGDTQYF	TGTGCCAGCAGCGCGGGACTAGCGGGGGTCGGGGATACGCAGTATTTT
.	TRBJ2-3	.	TRBV5-1	CASSLGSSRVRYTQYF	TGCGCCAGCAGCTTGGGTAGCTCCAGGGTTCGTTATACGCAGTATTTT
.	TRBJ1-4	.	TRBV7-2	CASSLVDSSNEKLFF	TGTGCCAGCAGCTTAGTTGACAGCTCTAATGAAAAACTGTTTTTT
.	TRBJ2-5	once	TRBV18	CASSPQGGRQETQYF	TGTGCCAGCTCACCCCAGGGAGGTCGGCAAGAGACCCAGTACTTC
TRBD2	TRBJ2-1	.	TRBV4-2	CASSQDLLAGGFEQFF	TGTGCCAGCAGCCAAGATCTTCTAGCGGGGGGATTTGAGCAGTTCTTC
.	TRBJ2-3	few	TRBV5-1	CASSFESSDTQYF	TGCGCCAGCAGCTTTGAGAGTTCAGATACGCAGTATTTT
.	TRBJ2-1	.	TRBV2	CASKGRSHEQFF	TGTGCCAGCAAAGGCAGGTCCCATGAGCAGTTCTTC
TRBD1	TRBJ2-7	.	TRBV19	CASSIVGTGSYEQYF	TGTGCCAGTAGTATAGTTGGGACAGGCTCCTACGAGCAGTACTTC
.	TRBJ1-4	few	TRBV4-2	CASSQESGFREKLFF	TGTGCCAGCAGCCAAGAATCGGGTTTTCGTGAAAAACTGTTTTTT
TRBD1	TRBJ2-7	.	TRBV7-6	CASSNPLRGHYEQYF	TGTGCCAGCAGCAACCCGCTCAGGGGGCACTACGAGCAGTACTTC
.	TRBJ2-2	.	TRBV6-5	CASGGGSRGGELFF	TGTGCCAGCGGAGGGGGGTCCCGAGGCGGGGAGCTGTTTTTT
.	TRBJ1-1	.	TRBV5-1	CASSLLGSRNTEAFF	TGCGCCAGCAGCTTGTTGGGGTCACGGAACACTGAAGCTTTCTTT
TRBD1	TRBJ2-7	.	TRBV6-5	CASRPGQGMYEQYF	TGTGCCAGCAGACCGGGACAGGGGATGTACGAGCAGTACTTC
TRBD2	TRBJ2-7	few	TRBV19	CASSPAGVYRHYEQYF	TGTGCCAGTAGTCCAGCGGGGGTTTATCGACACTACGAGCAGTACTTC
.	TRBJ1-2	.	TRBV7-2	CASSLDDRLLYF	TGTGCCAGCAGCTTAGACGACAGGCTGCTATACTTC
.	TRBJ2-1	.	TRBV25-1	CASTGYNEQFF	TGTGCCAGCACGGGGTACAATGAGCAGTTCTTC
TRBD2	TRBJ2-7	few	TRBV27	CASSWGGGNEQYF	TGTGCCAGCAGTTGGGGGGGAGGTAACGAGCAGTACTTC
TRBD2	TRBJ2-5	.	TRBV5-4	CASSVSGREETQYF	TGTGCCAGCAGCGTTAGCGGGAGGGAAGAGACCCAGTACTTC
.	TRBJ2-7	.	TRBV30	CAWGASYEQYF	TGTGCCTGGGGGGCTTCCTACGAGCAGTACTTC
TRBD2	TRBJ2-2	.	TRBV7-2	CASNPGLAGFGELFF	TGTGCCAGCAATCCGGGACTAGCGGGGTTCGGGGAGCTGTTTTTT
TRBD1	TRBJ2-6	.	TRBV5-1	CASSPRGQGNSGANVLTF	TGCGCCAGCAGCCCTAGGGGACAGGGAAACTCTGGGGCCAACGTCCTGACTTTC
TRBD2	TRBJ2-7	.	TRBV18	CASSPTSDYEQYF	TGTGCCAGCTCACCAACTAGCGACTACGAGCAGTACTTC
.	TRBJ2-3	.	TRBV6-5	CASITTHGGDTQYF	TGTGCCAGCATCACTACCCACGGGGGAGATACGCAGTATTTT
.	TRBJ2-5	once	TRBV2	CAGRDDKETQYF	TGTGCCGGAAGGGACGATAAAGAGACCCAGTACTTC
.	TRBJ2-5	few	TRBV5-1	CASSLGWGETQYF	TGCGCCAGCAGCCTTGGCTGGGGGGAGACCCAGTACTTC
.	TRBJ2-5	.	TRBV11-3	CASSLLPDPWWTQYF	TGTGCCAGCAGCTTACTTCCGGACCCCTGGTGGACCCAGTACTTC
.	TRBJ1-4	.	TRBV29-1	CSVGMRQNEKLFF	TGCAGCGTCGGAATGAGACAAAATGAAAAACTGTTTTTT
TRBD2	TRBJ2-1	.	TRBV6-2/TRBV6-3	CASSKSGTSVNEQFF	TGTGCCAGCAGTAAATCCGGGACTAGCGTGAATGAGCAGTTCTTC
.	TRBJ2-7	.	TRBV7-2	CASSLDGGPYEQYF	TGTGCCAGCAGCTTAGACGGGGGCCCCTACGAGCAGTACTTC
.	TRBJ1-5	.	TRBV2	CASSVEGGQPQHF	TGTGCCAGCAGTGTCGAGGGCGGGCAGCCCCAGCATTTT
.	TRBJ2-2	.	TRBV18	CASSPRIAGELFF	TGTGCCAGCTCACCACGGATCGCCGGGGAGCTGTTTTTT
.	TRBJ1-4	.	TRBV12-3/TRBV12-4	CASSLDGQLKLFF	TGTGCCAGCAGTTTAGACGGACAGTTAAAACTGTTTTTT
.	TRBJ2-2	.	TRBV7-3	CASGRSANTGELFF	TGTGCCAGCGGAAGGAGCGCGAACACCGGGGAGCTGTTTTTT
.	TRBJ1-2	.	TRBV5-1	CASSLSASYGYTF	TGCGCCAGCAGCTTGAGCGCCTCCTATGGCTACACCTTC
.	TRBJ1-2	.	TRBV3-1/TRBV3-2	CASSLTGPQLERGYTF	TGTGCCAGCAGCCTAACCGGCCCACAACTCGAGAGGGGCTACACCTTC
TRBD1	TRBJ1-1	.	TRBV4-3	CASSQEQGQGFPEAFF	TGCGCCAGCAGCCAAGAACAAGGACAGGGGTTTCCTGAAGCTTTCTTT
TRBD1	TRBJ1-2	.	TRBV24-1	CATSDRQGTWYGYTF	TGTGCCACCAGTGACCGACAGGGGACGTGGTATGGCTACACCTTC
.	TRBJ2-3	few	TRBV3-1/TRBV3-2	CASSRGRRPGTDTQYF	TGTGCCAGCAGCCGTGGTCGGAGGCCGGGCACAGATACGCAGTATTTT
.	TRBJ1-4	.	TRBV4-3	CASSQVNEKLFF	TGCGCCAGCAGCCAAGTTAATGAAAAACTGTTTTTT
.	TRBJ2-3	once	TRBV12-5	CASGFAGLDTQYF	TGTGCTAGTGGTTTTGCGGGACTCGATACGCAGTATTTT
TRBD1	TRBJ2-5	.	TRBV19	CASRDGSRGQVQETQYF	TGTGCCAGTAGAGATGGGTCTAGGGGACAGGTCCAAGAGACCCAGTACTTC
.	TRBJ1-2	.	TRBV15	CATSRDVGPYGYTF	TGTGCCACCAGCAGAGATGTGGGGCCCTATGGCTACACCTTC
.	TRBJ2-7	.	TRBV11-2	CASSLVGARPPYEQYF	TGTGCCAGCAGCTTAGTAGGTGCTAGGCCCCCCTACGAGCAGTACTTC
.	TRBJ2-3	.	TRBV2	CASKGGQSTDTQYF	TGTGCCAGCAAGGGAGGTCAAAGCACAGATACGCAGTATTTT
TRBD1	TRBJ1-1	.	TRBV7-2	CASSTDRDTEAFF	TGTGCCAGCAGCACCGACAGGGACACTGAAGCTTTCTTT
TRBD2	TRBJ2-3	.	TRBV11-3	CASSPGTSGGQPDTQYF	TGTGCCAGCAGCCCCGGGACTAGCGGGGGCCAACCTGATACGCAGTATTTT